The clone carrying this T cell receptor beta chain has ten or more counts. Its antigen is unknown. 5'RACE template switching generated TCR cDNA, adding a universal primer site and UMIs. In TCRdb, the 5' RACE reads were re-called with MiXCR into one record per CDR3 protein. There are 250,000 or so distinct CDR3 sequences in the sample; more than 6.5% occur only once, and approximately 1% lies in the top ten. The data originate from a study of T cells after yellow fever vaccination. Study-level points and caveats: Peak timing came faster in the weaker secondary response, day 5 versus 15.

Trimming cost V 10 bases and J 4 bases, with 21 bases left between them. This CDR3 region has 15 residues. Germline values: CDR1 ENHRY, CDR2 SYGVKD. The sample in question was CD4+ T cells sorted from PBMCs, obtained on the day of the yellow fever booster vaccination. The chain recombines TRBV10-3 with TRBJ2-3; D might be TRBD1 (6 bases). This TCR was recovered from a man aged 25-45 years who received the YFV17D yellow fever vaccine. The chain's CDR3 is CATNPGQTRADTQYF. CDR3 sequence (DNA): TGTGCCACCAATCCGGGACAAACCCGTGCAGATACGCAGTATTTT.